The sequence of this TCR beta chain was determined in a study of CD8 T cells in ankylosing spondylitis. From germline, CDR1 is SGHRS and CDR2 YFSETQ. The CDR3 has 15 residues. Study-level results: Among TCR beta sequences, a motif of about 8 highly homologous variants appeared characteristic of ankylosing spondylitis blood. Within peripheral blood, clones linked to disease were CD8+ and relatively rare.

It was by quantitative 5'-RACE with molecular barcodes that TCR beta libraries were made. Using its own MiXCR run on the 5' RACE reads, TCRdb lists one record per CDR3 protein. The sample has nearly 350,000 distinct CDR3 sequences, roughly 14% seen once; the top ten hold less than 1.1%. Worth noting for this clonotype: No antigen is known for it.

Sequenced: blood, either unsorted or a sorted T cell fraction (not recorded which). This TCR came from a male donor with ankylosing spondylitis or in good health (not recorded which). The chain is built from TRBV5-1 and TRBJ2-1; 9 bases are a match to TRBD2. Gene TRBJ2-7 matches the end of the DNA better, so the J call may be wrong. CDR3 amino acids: CASSQGLAKDNEQYF. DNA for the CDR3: TGCGCCAGCAGCCAGGGACTAGCCAAAGACAATGAGCAGTACTTC.